Below, 13 T cell receptor beta chains from the same sample are listed, as sequenced in a study of cytomegalovirus exposure and HLA in healthy donors. Method: immunoSEQ multiplex PCR; TCRdb's copy keeps in-frame clones and lacks some. The table includes 150,000 to 200,000 clones, around nine tenths detected once. The source material was PBMCs. These TCRs come from a woman in her 30s in good health and CMV-seronegative.

This chain links TRBV5-1 with TRBJ1-1; 8 nucleotides agree with TRBD1. The CDR3 contains 12 residues. Germline V gives CDR1 SGHRS, CDR2 YFSETQ. V gave up 3 bases and J gave up 9 bases; unmatched junction bases: 4. The CDR3, as DNA: TGCGCCAGCAGCTCAGGGGGCGCGAAAGCTTTCTTT. Its translation is CASSSGGAKAFF.

The rearrangement joins TRBV19 to TRBJ1-1, with a weak D call TRBD1 (6 bases). Deletions cut 6 bases from V and 0 bases from J, with 11 bases between. The CDR3 runs to 14 residues. Germline V gives CDR1 LNHDA, CDR2 SQIVND (reference sequence). The CDR3 DNA sequence: TGTGCCAGTAGAACGGACAGATTGAACACTGAAGCTTTCTTT. Amino acids: CASRTDRLNTEAFF. Full variable domain (outside the CDR3, taken from reference TRBV19 and TRBJ1-1): DGGITQSPKYLFRKEGQNVTLSCEQNLNHDAMYWYRQDPGQGLRLIYYSQIVNDFQKGDIAEGYSVSREKKESFPLTVTSAQKNPTAFYLCASRTDRLNTEAFFGQGTRLTVV.

V is TRBV7-6 and J is TRBJ2-1, with TRBD2 matching 12 bases. Germline CDR1 SGHVS, CDR2 FNYEAQ. The V and J ends lost 2 bases and 8 bases, in that order; junction bases with no gene match: 1. The length of the CDR3 is 14 residues. The chain's CDR3 is CASSLLAGGYEQFF. The CDR3, as DNA: TGTGCCAGCAGCTTACTAGCGGGGGGGTATGAGCAGTTCTTC.

V usage is TRBV11-2 and J usage is TRBJ1-1, with D possibly being TRBD1 (6 bases). The CDR3 length is 15 residues. The V end lost 4 bases, the J end lost 7 bases, and 19 bases lay between the germline ends. From germline, CDR1 is SGHAT and CDR2 FQNNGV. CDR3 region: CASSSPLTGILEAFF. In nucleotides, the CDR3 is TGTGCCAGCAGCTCTCCACTGACAGGAATCCTTGAAGCTTTCTTT.

The rearrangement links TRBV14 to TRBJ1-2; 8 bases match TRBD1. Per germline, CDR1 SGHDN and CDR2 FVKESK. Trimming at V came to 1 base and at J to 8 bases, leaving 9 bases not matched to a gene. This CDR3 has 15 amino acids. In nucleotides, the CDR3 is TGTGCCAGCAGCCAAGGCAGGGGGCAGGTAGACGGCTACACCTTC. This gives the protein CASSQGRGQVDGYTF.

V is TRBV5-1 and J is TRBJ1-1; 10 nucleotides match TRBD1. Germline CDR1 SGHRS, CDR2 YFSETQ. Trimming at V came to 4 bases and at J to 8 bases, leaving 17 bases not matched to a gene. CDR3 length: 17 residues. CDR3 loop: CASSQFGQGVGETEAFF. The CDR3 coding sequence is TGCGCCAGCAGCCAATTTGGACAGGGGGTGGGCGAGACCGAAGCTTTCTTT.

The chain links TRBV4-1 to TRBJ2-3, with 12 bases lining up with TRBD2. The ends lost 2 bases at V and 2 bases at J; junction bases unmatched: 2. This CDR3 contains 16 residues. Germline V gene sequence: CDR1 MGHRA, CDR2 YSYEKL. In DNA, the CDR3 is TGCGCCAGCAGCCAACGACTAGCGGGGGACACAGATACGCAGTATTTT. Its protein product is CASSQRLAGDTDTQYF.

The chain is built from TRBV27 and TRBJ2-1; 7 positions agree with TRBD1. Germline CDR1 is MNHEY and CDR2 is SMNVEV (reference sequence). The CDR3 spans 13 residues. V dropped 8 bases and J dropped 8; count of bases not matched to a gene: 9. The CDR3 reads CASGQDLFYEQFF. The DNA of the CDR3 is TGTGCCAGCGGACAGGACCTCTTTTATGAGCAGTTCTTC.

For the CDR3, the DNA is TGTGCCAGCAGCTCGCTAGCGGGGGGGCTCGGGGAGCAGTTCTTC. Protein product: CASSSLAGGLGEQFF. The chain is built from TRBV11-3 and TRBJ2-1; 12 bases align to TRBD2. V lost 4 bases and J lost 10; bases outside the gene matches: 8. The CDR3 spans 15 residues. Germline lookup yields CDR1 SGHNT and CDR2 YENEEA.

The chain links TRBV27 to TRBJ1-5; no clear D. The CDR3 loop spans 14 amino acids. Per germline, CDR1 MNHEY and CDR2 SMNVEV (reference sequence). V was pared by 0 bases and J by 7 bases, with 10 bases between. In DNA form, the CDR3 reads TGTGCCAGCAGTTTATCGTTCGGGAACCAGCCCCAGCATTTT. Translated, it gives CASSLSFGNQPQHF.

This clone was detected only once. The chain carries TRBV12-5 and TRBJ1-5; D might be TRBD1 (5 bases). The CDR3 has 15 residues. Looked up from germline, CDR1 is LGHNT and CDR2 is FRNRAP. V was trimmed by 1 base and J by 0 bases, leaving 7 bases between them. CDR3 amino acids: CASGLDRFSNQPQHF. In DNA form, the CDR3 reads TGTGCTAGTGGTTTGGACAGGTTTAGCAATCAGCCCCAGCATTTT.

The chain has TRBV18 and TRBJ2-2, with D hard to call. V gave up 5 bases and J gave up 2 bases, with 9 bases separating them. The CDR3 length is 14 residues. Per germline, CDR1 KGHSH and CDR2 LQKENI. CDR3 sequence reads: CASSTQANTGELFF. Written as DNA, the CDR3 is TGTGCCAGCTCAACGCAGGCTAACACCGGGGAGCTGTTTTTT.

The chain couples TRBV6-1 to TRBJ2-1; D may be TRBD2 (6 bases). Trimming took 7 bases from V and 0 from J, leaving 13 bases between them. The CDR3 length is 15 residues. CDR1 and CDR2 from the germline V gene are MNHNS and SASEGT. The CDR3 spells CASMAAGSSYNEQFF. The CDR3 DNA is TGTGCCAGCATGGCGGCGGGGAGCTCCTACAATGAGCAGTTCTTC.